This TCR beta chain was recovered during a study of PD-L1 blockade in urothelial cancer. As for the study in general: Males with bladder-origin urothelial cancer constituted about nine tenths of the roughly 29 patients. The study recovered a median of roughly 150,000 T cells per blood sample.

This CDR3 region has 15 residues. CDR1 and CDR2 (germline): LGHNA, YNFKEQ. V lost 4 bases to trimming and J lost 6 bases, with 15 bases between them. This clone was seen just once. Noted time point: pretreatment peripheral blood. Produced via immunoSEQ multiplex PCR; TCRdb's table is partial and in-frame only. The table includes tens of thousands of clones, roughly four fifths detected once. This receptor was taken from a man aged 65 to 85 with urothelial cancer. The chain employs TRBV4-2 and TRBJ2-2, with TRBD2 as a possible D gene (6 bases). Sequencing used PBMCs, obtained around atezolizumab (anti-PD-L1) treatment. This CDR3 is CASSLSLRGSGELFF. The CDR3 DNA reads as TGTGCCAGCAGCCTAAGCCTACGGGGGTCCGGGGAGCTGTTTTTT.